These T cell receptor beta chains were read from a single sample in a study of shared clonotypes between healthy human individuals. The repertoire was sequenced with immunoSEQ multiplex PCR; TCRdb's copy has only in-frame clones and lacks some. The top ten hold about 1% of the sample, which has about 1,500,000 clones, approximately 97% seen once. The sample comprised naive CD4+ T cells sorted from blood. The receptor source for this set is a man aged 25 to 45 in good health. Each CDR3 is given with its conserved first and last residue. Only some rows state a clone size, as once, few, many or a class for expanded clones.

CDR3: CASSPQLVSAEAFF
V: TRBV18
J: TRBJ1-1
size: .

CDR3: CASSIAGVQYF
V: TRBV10-2
J: TRBJ2-7
size: .

CDR3: CASSRGQGRDEQYF
V: TRBV19
J: TRBJ2-7
size: once

CDR3: CATSRDRQSGNQPQHF
V: TRBV15
J: TRBJ1-5
size: .

CDR3: CASSERTIGSSMLGRNNEQFF
V: TRBV6-1
J: TRBJ2-1
size: once

CDR3: CASSIDPPGRGMNTEAFF
V: TRBV19
J: TRBJ1-1
size: .

CDR3: CASSVSGTVVSYEQYF
V: TRBV19
J: TRBJ2-7
size: .

CDR3: CASSSGVGQPQHF
V: TRBV5-1
J: TRBJ1-5
size: .

CDR3: CASRKLSDYRYYF
V: TRBV6-1
J: TRBJ2-7
size: .

CDR3: CASSQGLDRIYEQYF
V: TRBV4-3
J: TRBJ2-7
size: .

CDR3: CASSLEGRNNYGYTF
V: TRBV5-1
J: TRBJ1-2
size: once

CDR3: CASSFWDTSGPQETQYF
V: TRBV2
J: TRBJ2-5
size: .

CDR3: CASSRDGGNYGYTF
V: TRBV7-9
J: TRBJ1-2
size: .

CDR3: CASSQGGSGGYQETQYF
V: TRBV4-3
J: TRBJ2-5
size: once

CDR3: CASSSGSGTEAFF
V: TRBV5-4
J: TRBJ1-1
size: .

CDR3: CASSLVRQGAYEQYF
V: TRBV7-8
J: TRBJ2-7
size: .